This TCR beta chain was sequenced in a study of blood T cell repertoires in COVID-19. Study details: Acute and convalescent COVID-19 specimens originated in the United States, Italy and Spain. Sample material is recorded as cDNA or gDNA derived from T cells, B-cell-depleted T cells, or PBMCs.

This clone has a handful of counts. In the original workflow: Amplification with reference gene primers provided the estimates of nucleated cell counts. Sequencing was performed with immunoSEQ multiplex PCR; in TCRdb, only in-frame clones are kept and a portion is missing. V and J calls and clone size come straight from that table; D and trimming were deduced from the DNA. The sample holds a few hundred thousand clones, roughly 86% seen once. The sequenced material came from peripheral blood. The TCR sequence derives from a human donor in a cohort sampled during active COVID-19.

The chain's CDR3 is CASSPRAADGYGYTF. In DNA form, the CDR3 reads TGTGCCAGCTCACCACGAGCAGCGGATGGGTATGGCTACACCTTC. The V gene is TRBV18, the J gene TRBJ1-2, with D unclear. This CDR3 spans 15 amino acids. Trimming took 1 base from V and 5 from J, leaving 14 bases between them. The germline V gene encodes CDR1 KGHSH and CDR2 LQKENI. Based on the CDR3 plus reference TRBV18 and TRBJ1-2, the full variable domain is NAGVMQNPRHLVRRRGQEARLRCSPMKGHSHVYWYRQLPEEGLKFMVYLQKENIIDESGMPKERFSAEFPKEGPSILRIQQVVRGDSAAYFCASSPRAADGYGYTFGSGTRLTVV.